This T cell receptor beta chain was profiled in a study of T-cell reconstitution after alpha-beta-depleted transplantation in children. Whole-study results and caveats: Among T cells one year after transplant, newly produced cells accounted for most counts and diversity. It was reported that alpha-beta T cells came from several hundred expanded graft clones (about two months after transplant). Some patients' high day-60 TCRbeta diversity was traced to surviving recipient T cells and thymic progenitors.

Concerning this clonotype itself: The antigen is not known.

Unique molecular identifiers featured in how the TCRbeta library was prepared. TCRdb itself ran the PCR reads through MiXCR, one entry per CDR3 protein. The sample has about 470,000 distinct CDR3 sequences; around 46% are singletons. This CDR3 has 14 residues. V shed 3 bases, J shed 3 bases, and the junction held 6 bases outside the gene matches. In germline, CDR1 is SGHKS, CDR2 YYEKEE (reference sequence). The sequence derives from a girl aged 2 to 10 with aplastic anemia, due to receive a stem cell transplant. The chain is built from TRBV5-5 and TRBJ2-7, with 7 bases aligning to TRBD2. This specimen was PBMCs, taken before TCRalphabeta/CD19-depleted stem cell transplant. The CDR3 nucleotides read TGTGCCAGCAGCTATCCCGGGACTAACTACGAGCAGTACTTC. It translates to CASSYPGTNYEQYF.